The 21 T cell receptor beta chains below all came from one sample that was sequenced in a study of T-cell memory formation after mild COVID-19. TCRdb re-derived calls from the 5' RACE reads in MiXCR, one entry per CDR3 protein. The sample carries a few hundred thousand distinct CDR3 sequences, around a quarter recorded once. Sequences were obtained from PBMCs or a T cell subset sorted from them (not recorded which). Receptors originate from an adult woman who had mild COVID-19 (a few samples of this study predate the infection). Cell type and time point are not known.

This clonotype occurred a few times. This sequence joins TRBV7-9 and TRBJ2-7; 7 bases agree with TRBD1. J lost 6 bases, V lost 5 bases, and 1 base had no gene match. The CDR3 sequence is 11 residues long. Germline V gives CDR1 SEHNR, CDR2 FQNEAQ (reference sequence). In DNA, the CDR3 is TGTGCCAGCAGCCAGGGGGTCGAGCAGTACTTC. Residues: CASSQGVEQYF.

V and J are TRBV5-6 and TRBJ2-7, with D perhaps TRBD2 (6 bases). Trimming stripped 6 bases from V and 5 bases from J, with 12 bases between. The CDR3 consists of 12 residues. Germline V lookup: CDR1 SGHDT, CDR2 YYEEEE. The CDR3: CASKVGGHEQYF. CDR3 DNA sequence: TGTGCCAGCAAGGTGGGAGGCCACGAGCAGTACTTC. The whole variable domain, remainder taken from reference TRBV5-6 and TRBJ2-7, is DAGVTQSPTHLIKTRGQQVTLRCSPKSGHDTVSWYQQALGQGPQFIFQYYEEEERQRGNFPDRFSGHQFPNYSSELNVNALLLGDSALYLCASKVGGHEQYFGPGTRLTVT.

This clonotype was observed many times. The chain employs TRBV5-1 and TRBJ2-7; D gene unclear. Deletions cut 0 bases from V and 0 bases from J, with 4 bases between. In germline, CDR1 is SGHRS, CDR2 YFSETQ. CDR3 length: 13 residues. This CDR3 reads CASSLVSSYEQYF. The CDR3 nucleotides read TGCGCCAGCAGCTTGGTTAGCTCCTACGAGCAGTACTTC. The variable domain in full, completed from reference TRBV5-1 and TRBJ2-7, reads KAGVTQTPRYLIKTRGQQVTLSCSPISGHRSVSWYQQTPGQGLQFLFEYFSETQRNKGNFPGRFSGRQFSNSRSEMNVSTLELGDSALYLCASSLVSSYEQYFGPGTRLTVT.

This chain connects TRBV5-1 to TRBJ1-2; D is undetermined. The V and J ends lost 1 base and 0 bases respectively, with 7 bases between them. The germline V gene encodes CDR1 SGHRS and CDR2 YFSETQ. The CDR3 covers 14 residues. The CDR3: CASSLWDSNYGYTF. CDR3 sequence (DNA): TGCGCCAGCAGCTTGTGGGATTCTAACTATGGCTACACCTTC.

This chain uses TRBV5-6 with TRBJ1-1; D unclear. CDR3 size: 14 residues. With 4 bases removed from V and 1 base from J, the gap between germline ends came to 11 bases. From germline, CDR1 is SGHDT and CDR2 YYEEEE. The CDR3 region has the DNA TGTGCCAGCAGCGACCTGACGGGGAACACTGAAGCTTTCTTT. It translates to CASSDLTGNTEAFF.

The J gene is TRBJ2-5, the V gene TRBV7-2; D call uncertain. This CDR3 is 16 amino acids long. V dropped 5 bases and J dropped 5 bases, with 21 bases sitting between them. The germline V gene encodes CDR1 SGHTA and CDR2 FQGNSA. This chain's CDR3 is CASSPLPFRARETQYF. The CDR3 DNA reads as TGTGCCAGCAGCCCACTACCGTTCCGGGCCAGGGAGACCCAGTACTTC.

This clonotype turned up a few times. The chain carries TRBV18 and TRBJ1-5; 7 nucleotides agree with TRBD1. Germline CDR1 is KGHSH and CDR2 is LQKENI. V gave up 3 bases and J gave up 0 bases; unmatched junction bases: 5. The CDR3 length is 16 residues. DNA for the CDR3: TGTGCCAGCTCACCGAGGGGGCCTTATAGCAATCAGCCCCAGCATTTT. It encodes CASSPRGPYSNQPQHF.

The chain is built from TRBV7-9 and TRBJ2-5; unclear D gene. The CDR3 runs 16 residues. Trimming stripped 1 base from V and 1 base from J, with 13 bases between. Germline CDR1 reads SEHNR; CDR2 reads FQNEAQ (reference sequence). In nucleotides, the CDR3 is TGTGCCAGCAGCTTAGTTCAGGTGTTAAGCCAAGAGACCCAGTACTTC. Its translation: CASSLVQVLSQETQYF.

This clonotype came up a few times. V and J are TRBV20-1 and TRBJ2-5, with 8 bases lining up with TRBD1. Trimming at V came to 1 base and at J to 3 bases, leaving 4 bases not matched to a gene. Germline V gene sequence: CDR1 DFQATT, CDR2 SNEGSKA (reference sequence). This CDR3 has 14 amino acids. The CDR3 is CSARGTGTKETQYF. CDR3 nucleotide sequence: TGCAGTGCTAGAGGGACAGGGACAAAAGAGACCCAGTACTTC.

This chain links TRBV14 with TRBJ2-1; 7 positions agree with TRBD2. The CDR3 is 19 residues long. Germline lookup yields CDR1 SGHDN and CDR2 FVKESK. The ends lost 0 bases at V and 0 bases at J; junction bases unmatched: 11. The chain's CDR3 is CASSQDRGVAGLSYNEQFF. CDR3 in DNA: TGTGCCAGCAGCCAAGATCGTGGGGTAGCGGGCCTCTCCTACAATGAGCAGTTCTTC.

The chain links TRBV18 to TRBJ2-6; D remains unclear. Germline loops: CDR1 KGHSH, CDR2 LQKENI. CDR3 length equals 16 residues. V lost 5 bases and J lost 1, with 12 bases in between. CDR3: CASSATRWSGANVLTF. DNA of the CDR3: TGTGCCAGCTCAGCAACCCGGTGGTCTGGGGCCAACGTCCTGACTTTC.

This chain uses TRBV19 with TRBJ2-5; TRBD1 aligns across 10 bases. After removal of 4 bases from V and 7 bases from J, the junction contained 6 bases not matched to a gene. There are 14 residues in the CDR3. CDR1 is LNHDA and CDR2 is SQIVND in the germline V gene (reference sequence). CDR3 nucleotide sequence: TGTGCCAGTAGTAGGGACAGGGGAGTGGGGACCCAGTACTTC. Translation: CASSRDRGVGTQYF.

At least ten counts were recorded for this clonotype. The chain combines TRBV5-5 with TRBJ2-2; no clear D gene. The germline gives CDR1 SGHKS, CDR2 YYEKEE (reference sequence). This CDR3 is built from 14 residues. Trimming took 0 bases from V and 4 from J, leaving 7 bases between them. CDR3 region: CASSLGGFTGELFF. The CDR3 nucleotides are TGTGCCAGCAGCTTGGGAGGATTCACCGGGGAGCTGTTTTTT.

This sequence joins TRBV13 and TRBJ2-3; 12 bases line up with TRBD2. After removal of 5 bases from V and 7 bases from J, the junction contained 13 bases not matched to a gene. The CDR3 totals 17 residues. CDR1 and CDR2 (germline): PRHDT, FYEKMQ (reference sequence). The CDR3 loop reads CASSPDRLAGVPYTQYF. CDR3 bases: TGTGCCAGCAGCCCCGACAGACTAGCGGGAGTACCATATACGCAGTATTTT.

This clonotype was seen a handful of times. The rearrangement joins TRBV7-2 to TRBJ2-3; 9 bases are shared with TRBD1. The trim removed 8 bases at V and 3 bases at J, leaving 12 bases unmatched. This CDR3 is 16 amino acids long. Germline V CDR1 and CDR2: SGHTA, FQGNSA. The CDR3 nucleotides read TGTGCCAGCCGCCAAAAACGGGACAGGGTAACAGATACGCAGTATTTT. It encodes CASRQKRDRVTDTQYF.

In DNA, the CDR3 is TGCAGTGCTAGAGATGCGGGACAGGGGGCCCGTGGCTACACCTTC. This sequence encodes CSARDAGQGARGYTF. J is TRBJ1-2 and V is TRBV20-1; 12 nucleotides align to TRBD1. The J segment lost 7 bases and the V segment lost 0 bases, leaving 6 bases of the junction unmatched. Germline loops: CDR1 DFQATT, CDR2 SNEGSKA (reference sequence). The CDR3 has 15 amino acids.

With respect to this clonotype: The junction does not match germline at one end; this may be a read error. The chain has TRBV19 and TRBJ1-2; D is ambiguous. The CDR3 runs 13 residues. CDR1 is LNHDA and CDR2 is SQIVND in the germline V gene (reference sequence). The CDR3 coding sequence is TGTGACAGTAGTATTTGGACTAACTATGGCTACACCTTC. It translates to CDSSIWTNYGYTF.

The J gene is TRBJ2-7, the V gene TRBV27; D is unresolved. CDR3 length: 15 residues. V lost 2 bases, J lost 0 bases, and 11 bases lay in between. Per germline, CDR1 MNHEY and CDR2 SMNVEV (reference sequence). CDR3 amino acids: CASSLRVAYSYEQYF. CDR3 DNA: TGTGCCAGCAGTTTAAGAGTGGCTTACTCCTACGAGCAGTACTTC.

In this sample, this clonotype turned up a few times. The genes are TRBV6-6 and TRBJ2-7, with 10 nucleotides matching TRBD1. Germline assignment: CDR1 MNHNY and CDR2 SVGAGI (reference sequence). V gave up 11 bases and J gave up 3 bases; unmatched junction bases: 4. The CDR3 is made up of 12 amino acids. The CDR3 loop reads CAGGQGVYEQYF. The DNA of the CDR3 is TGTGCCGGCGGACAGGGGGTCTACGAGCAGTACTTC.

This clonotype has only a few counts. The gene calls are TRBV7-3 and TRBJ2-1; D not certain. Trimming took 5 bases from V and 0 from J, leaving 23 bases between them. Germline CDR1 SGHTA, CDR2 FQGTGA. This CDR3 comprises 19 residues. The CDR3 loop is CASSPNPTWQTRSYNEQFF. As DNA, the CDR3 is TGTGCCAGCAGCCCGAACCCAACGTGGCAGACCCGCTCCTACAATGAGCAGTTCTTC.

This clonotype has just a few counts. This chain joins TRBV5-1 and TRBJ2-1, with D perhaps matching TRBD1 (5 bases). The CDR3 extends over 14 amino acids. CDR1 is SGHRS and CDR2 is YFSETQ in the germline V gene. Trimming left V 4 bases short and J 0 bases short, with 8 bases between. CDR3 region: CASSGASSYNEQFF. CDR3 nucleotide sequence: TGCGCCAGCAGCGGGGCTAGCTCCTACAATGAGCAGTTCTTC.